This TCR beta chain was documented in a study of blood T cell repertoires in COVID-19. At the level of the study: Samples came from the United States, Italy and Spain, spanning acute and convalescent COVID-19.

This CDR3 is 14 amino acids long. From germline, CDR1 is MGHDK and CDR2 SYGVNS. The germline V and J ends were trimmed by 9 bases and 1 base, with 12 bases remaining between them. As originally analysed: For nucleated cells, counts were estimated from reference gene primer amplification. Profiling relied on immunoSEQ multiplex PCR, and the TCRdb table lists in-frame clones only, not all of them. V, J and clone size were drawn from that table, and D and trimming were deduced from the DNA. The table records roughly 220,000 clones, around 84% of them present only once. This receptor was obtained from a man aged 55 to 70 with acute or convalescent COVID-19. Sequenced input: peripheral blood. This chain joins TRBV25-1 and TRBJ2-2; tentative D call: TRBD1 (5 bases). The CDR3 DNA sequence: TGTGCCAGTAATCCTACAGGGAACACCGGGGAGCTGTTTTTT. Translating it yields CASNPTGNTGELFF. Based on the CDR3 plus reference TRBV25-1 and TRBJ2-2, the full variable domain is EADIYQTPRYLVIGTGKKITLECSQTMGHDKMYWYQQDPGMELHLIHYSYGVNSTEKGDLSSESTVSRIRTEHFPLTLESARPSHTSQYLCASNPTGNTGELFFGEGSRLTVL.